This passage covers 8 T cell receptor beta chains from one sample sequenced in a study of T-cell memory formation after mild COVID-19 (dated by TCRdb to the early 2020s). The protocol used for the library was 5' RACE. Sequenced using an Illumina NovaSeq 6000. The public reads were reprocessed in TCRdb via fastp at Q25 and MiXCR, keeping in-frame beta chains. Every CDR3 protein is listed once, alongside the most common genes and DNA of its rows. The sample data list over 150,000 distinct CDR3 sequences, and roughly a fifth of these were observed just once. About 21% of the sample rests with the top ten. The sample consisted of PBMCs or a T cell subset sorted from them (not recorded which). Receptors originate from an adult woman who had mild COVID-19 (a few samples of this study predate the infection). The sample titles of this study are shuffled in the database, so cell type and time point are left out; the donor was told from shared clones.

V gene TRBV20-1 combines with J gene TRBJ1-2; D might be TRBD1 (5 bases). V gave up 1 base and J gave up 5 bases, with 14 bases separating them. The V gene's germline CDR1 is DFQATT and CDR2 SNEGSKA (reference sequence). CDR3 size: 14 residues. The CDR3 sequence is CSARVRDVPYGYTF. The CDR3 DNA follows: TGCAGTGCTAGAGTCCGGGACGTACCTTATGGCTACACCTTC.

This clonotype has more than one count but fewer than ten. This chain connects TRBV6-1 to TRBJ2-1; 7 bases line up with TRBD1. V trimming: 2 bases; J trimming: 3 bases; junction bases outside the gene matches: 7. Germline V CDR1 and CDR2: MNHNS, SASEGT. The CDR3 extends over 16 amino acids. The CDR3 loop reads CASSEYGTELYNEQFF. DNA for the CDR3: TGTGCCAGCAGTGAATACGGGACAGAACTCTACAATGAGCAGTTCTTC.

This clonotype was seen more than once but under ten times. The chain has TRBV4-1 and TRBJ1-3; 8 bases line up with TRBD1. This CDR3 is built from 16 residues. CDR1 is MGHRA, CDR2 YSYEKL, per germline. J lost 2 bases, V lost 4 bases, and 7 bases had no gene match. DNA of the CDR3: TGCGCCAGCAGCCCGCAAATGACAGGGGCTGGAAACACCATATATTTT. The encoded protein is CASSPQMTGAGNTIYF.

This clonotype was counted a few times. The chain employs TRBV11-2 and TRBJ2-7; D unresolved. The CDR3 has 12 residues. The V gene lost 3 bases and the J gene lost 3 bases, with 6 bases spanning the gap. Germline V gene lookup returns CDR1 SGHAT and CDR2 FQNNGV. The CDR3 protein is CASSFNNYEQYF. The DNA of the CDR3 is TGTGCCAGCAGCTTTAATAACTACGAGCAGTACTTC.

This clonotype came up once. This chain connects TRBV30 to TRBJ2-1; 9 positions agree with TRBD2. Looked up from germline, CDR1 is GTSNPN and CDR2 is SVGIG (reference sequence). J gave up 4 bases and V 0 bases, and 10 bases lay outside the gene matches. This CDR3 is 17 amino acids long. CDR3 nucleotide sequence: TGTGCCTGGAGTGTCCCAGCTAGCGGGATTTTTTACAATGAGCAGTTCTTC. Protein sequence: CAWSVPASGIFYNEQFF.

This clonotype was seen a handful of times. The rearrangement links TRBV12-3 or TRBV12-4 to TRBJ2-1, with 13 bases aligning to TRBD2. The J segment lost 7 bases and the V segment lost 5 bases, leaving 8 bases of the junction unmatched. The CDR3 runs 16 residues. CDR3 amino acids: CASSPGLAGVWNEQFF. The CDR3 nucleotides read TGTGCCAGCAGTCCTGGACTAGCGGGAGTGTGGAATGAGCAGTTCTTC.

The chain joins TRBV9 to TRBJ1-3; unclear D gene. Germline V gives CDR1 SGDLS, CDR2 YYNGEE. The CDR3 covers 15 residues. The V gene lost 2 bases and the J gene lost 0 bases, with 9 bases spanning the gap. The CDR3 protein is CASSVLSTSGNTIYF. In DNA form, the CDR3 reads TGTGCCAGCAGCGTTCTGAGTACCTCTGGAAACACCATATATTTT.

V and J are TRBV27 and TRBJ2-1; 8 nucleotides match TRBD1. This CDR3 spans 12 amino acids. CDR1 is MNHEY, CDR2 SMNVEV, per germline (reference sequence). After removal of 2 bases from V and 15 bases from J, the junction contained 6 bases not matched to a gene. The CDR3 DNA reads TGTGCCAGCAGTTTAAGGGGGGACAGGACGTTCTTC. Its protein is CASSLRGDRTFF.